This TCR beta chain is drawn from a study of chemoradiotherapy in HPV16-positive cancers. Study-level information: Candidate HPV-specific clones and shared TCR motifs came from two HPV16-positive patients.

Using immunoSEQ multiplex PCR, the repertoire was profiled, and TCRdb retains in-frame clones only, with some absent. This table has roughly 4,100 clones, roughly 73% appearing once. A remark on this clone: Its antigen remains unknown.

Study observations and caveats: In HPV16-positive patients, HPV-responsive T-cell expansion tracked better recurrence-free survival. During treatment, candidate HPV-specific clones and E7-related motifs expanded in tumor. Only a couple of HPV16-positive patients supplied the functional HPV-specificity definition.

CDR3 length equals 13 residues. CDR1 is SGHNT, CDR2 YYREEE, per germline (reference sequence). The trim removed 4 bases at V and 8 bases at J, leaving 6 bases unmatched. Specimen collection occurred from a patient who underwent chemoradiotherapy. The chain has TRBV5-4 and TRBJ1-2, with TRBD1 identical over 9 bases. The sequence derives from a human donor with HPV-associated anogenital cancer. CDR3 DNA sequence: TGTGCCAGCAGCACACAGGGGGCTGGCGGCTACACCTTC. Translated: CASSTQGAGGYTF.